This T cell receptor beta chain was sequenced during a study of molecular identifiers for immune sequencing clone quantification. Whole-study results and caveats: Barcode collisions between identical TCR molecules could shrink estimates of highly expanded clone sizes. Jurkat TCR RNA spiked in from one cell could reportedly be detected among about a million naive cells.

Concerning this clonotype: The antigen is unknown.

Naive CD8 library inputs spanned about 17,000 to 1,000,000 sorted cells and 10%, 30% or 50% RNA. It was with previously described methods and listed TCR primers that bulk TCR libraries were made. MiXCR was run by TCRdb on the PCR reads, yielding one entry per CDR3 protein. Of about 510,000 distinct CDR3 sequences listed, around 23% are singletons. Sequences were obtained from naive CD8+ T cells from blood, with Jurkat cell RNA spiked in. Specified subset: FACS-sorted CD8+CD4-CCR7+CD45RA+ naive T cells. The sequence derives from a human donor in good health. Some libraries in this study had Jurkat cell RNA spiked in.

CDR3 DNA: TGTGCCAGCGGGGCTGCAACTAATGAAAAACTGTTTTTT. This gives the protein CASGAATNEKLFF. The V call is TRBV11-2, the J call TRBJ1-4; possible D gene TRBD1, 5 bases. The germline V gene encodes CDR1 SGHAT and CDR2 FQNNGV. Trimming removed 8 bases at V and 0 bases at J, with 7 bases between. The CDR3 totals 13 residues.